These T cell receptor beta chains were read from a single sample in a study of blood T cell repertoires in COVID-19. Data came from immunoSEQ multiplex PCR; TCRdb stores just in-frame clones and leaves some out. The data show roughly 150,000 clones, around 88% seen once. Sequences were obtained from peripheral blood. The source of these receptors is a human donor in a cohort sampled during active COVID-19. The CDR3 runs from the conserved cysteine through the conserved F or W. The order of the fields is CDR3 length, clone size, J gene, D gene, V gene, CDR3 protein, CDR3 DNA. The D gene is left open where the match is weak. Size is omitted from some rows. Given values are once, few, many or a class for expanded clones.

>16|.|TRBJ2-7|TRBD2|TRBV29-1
CSVEEAGLAGVHEQYF
TGCAGCGTTGAAGAGGCGGGACTAGCGGGAGTTCACGAGCAGTACTTC
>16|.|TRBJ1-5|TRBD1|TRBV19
CASTGQKVARNQPQHF
TGTGCCAGTACGGGACAGAAGGTGGCCCGAAATCAGCCCCAGCATTTT
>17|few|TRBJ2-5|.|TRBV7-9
CASSLRKGGTRQETQYF
TGTGCCAGCAGCCTTCGAAAGGGGGGGACAAGACAAGAGACCCAGTACTTC
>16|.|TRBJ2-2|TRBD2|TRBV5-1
CASSFTSGGQAGELFF
TGCGCCAGCAGCTTTACTAGCGGGGGTCAAGCCGGGGAGCTGTTTTTT
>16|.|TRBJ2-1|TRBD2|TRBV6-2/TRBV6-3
CASSHAGTSSYNEQFF
TGTGCCAGCAGTCACGCCGGGACTAGCAGCTACAATGAGCAGTTCTTC
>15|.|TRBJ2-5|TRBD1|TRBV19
CASSGPWTGEETQYF
TGTGCCAGTAGTGGACCTTGGACAGGGGAAGAGACCCAGTACTTC
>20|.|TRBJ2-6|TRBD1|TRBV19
CASSMAIRQGHVAGANVLTF
TGTGCCAGTAGTATGGCCATTAGACAGGGACATGTAGCTGGGGCCAACGTCCTGACTTTC
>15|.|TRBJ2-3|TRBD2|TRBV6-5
CASTLWREGADTQYF
TGTGCCAGCACCCTCTGGCGGGAGGGTGCGGATACGCAGTATTTT
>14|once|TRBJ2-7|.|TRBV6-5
CASRSAGTSYEQYF
TGTGCCAGCAGATCCGCCGGGACTTCCTACGAGCAGTACTTC
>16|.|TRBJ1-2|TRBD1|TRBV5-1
CASSLDMGQENYGYTF
TGCGCCAGCAGCTTGGATATGGGACAGGAGAACTATGGCTACACCTTC
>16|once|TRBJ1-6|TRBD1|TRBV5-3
CARSASDRANHSPLHF
TGTGCCAGAAGCGCATCAGACAGGGCGAATCATTCACCCCTCCACTTT
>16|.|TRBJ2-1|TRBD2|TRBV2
CASSERASGGRREQFF
TGTGCCAGCAGTGAACGGGCAAGCGGGGGTCGGAGGGAGCAGTTCTTC
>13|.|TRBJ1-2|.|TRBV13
CASSKQGGYGYTF
TGTGCCAGCAGCAAACAGGGTGGCTATGGCTACACCTTC
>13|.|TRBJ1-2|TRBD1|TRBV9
CASSGQGAHGYTF
TGTGCCAGCAGCGGTCAGGGGGCGCATGGCTACACCTTC
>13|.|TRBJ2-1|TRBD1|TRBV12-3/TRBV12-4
CASSSGQGGEQFF
TGTGCCAGCAGTTCCGGACAGGGTGGTGAGCAGTTCTTC
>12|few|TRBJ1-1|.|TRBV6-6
CASSYGGTEAFF
TGTGCCAGCAGTTACGGAGGGACTGAAGCTTTCTTT
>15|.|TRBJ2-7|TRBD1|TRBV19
CASSIDRGSSYEQYF
TGTGCCAGTAGTATTGACAGGGGGAGCTCCTACGAGCAGTACTTC
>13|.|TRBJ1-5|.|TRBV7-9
CATAGSSNQPQHF
TGTGCCACCGCGGGGAGCAGCAATCAGCCCCAGCATTTT
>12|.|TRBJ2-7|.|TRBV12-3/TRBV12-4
CASSPSSYEQYF
TGTGCCAGCAGTCCCTCCTCCTACGAGCAGTACTTC
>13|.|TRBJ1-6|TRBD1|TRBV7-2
CASSTQGESPLHF
TGTGCCAGCAGCACACAGGGGGAATCACCCCTCCACTTT
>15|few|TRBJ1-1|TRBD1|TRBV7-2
CASSFLTGTVTEAFF
TGTGCCAGCAGCTTTCTAACCGGGACAGTCACTGAAGCTTTCTTT
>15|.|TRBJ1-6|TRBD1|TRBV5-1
CASSPDRVYNSPLHF
TGCGCCAGCAGCCCGGACAGGGTCTATAATTCACCCCTCCACTTT
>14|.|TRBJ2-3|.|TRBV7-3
CASSLIGGTDTQYF
TGTGCCAGCAGCTTAATTGGGGGGACAGATACGCAGTATTTT
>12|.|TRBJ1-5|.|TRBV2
CASNRVGQPQHF
TGTGCCAGCAACAGGGTGGGTCAGCCCCAGCATTTT
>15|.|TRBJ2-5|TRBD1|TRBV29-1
CSAGPGTGGWETQYF
TGCAGCGCCGGCCCTGGGACAGGGGGCTGGGAGACCCAGTACTTC
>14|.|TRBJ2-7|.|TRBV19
CASSFNRETYEQYF
TGTGCCAGTAGCTTTAACAGGGAAACCTACGAGCAGTACTTC
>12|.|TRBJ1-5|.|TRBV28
CASTGSNQPQHF
TGTGCCAGCACCGGGAGCAATCAGCCCCAGCATTTT